This record concerns one T cell receptor beta chain sequence. This sample was taken from a study of T cell changes during pregnancy in multiple sclerosis. Repertoires were generated with immunoSEQ multiplex PCR, while TCRdb's copy carries only in-frame clones and drops some. Counted here are fewer than 65,000 clones, roughly 89% occurring once; the ten biggest clones make up under 2.5%. This material consisted of peripheral blood, taken in the third trimester of pregnancy. The receptor was derived from a female donor in good health, enrolled as a control in a pregnancy study.

CDR3 nucleotides: TGCGCCAGCAGTGAGTCTTTTCCTAGCGGGACGCTCACAGATACGCAGTATTTT. This encodes CASSESFPSGTLTDTQYF. The genes are TRBV10-1 and TRBJ2-3; 9 bases agree with TRBD2. V was clipped by 0 bases and J by 2 bases; unmatched bases: 9. The CDR3 spans 18 residues. Germline values: CDR1 WNHNN, CDR2 SYGVQD (reference sequence).